These 19 T cell receptor beta chains originate from one sample sequenced in a study of cytomegalovirus exposure and HLA in healthy donors. Amplification used 60 Vbeta primers and 13 Jbeta primers. The data were produced by immunoSEQ multiplex PCR, yet TCRdb's version contains in-frame clones alone and is incomplete. The sample yields 150,000 to 200,000 clones, around two thirds seen once. The sequencing sample was made of PBMCs. The source is a man aged 50 to 59 in good health and CMV-seronegative.

The chain recombines TRBV7-2 with TRBJ1-2; 9 nucleotides agree with TRBD1. Trimming removed 3 bases from V and 5 bases from J; junction bases left unmatched: 10. The CDR3 is 16 residues long. CDR1 is SGHTA, CDR2 FQGNSA, per germline. CDR3 amino acids: CASSFAGTGLGYGYTF. CDR3 nucleotide sequence: TGTGCCAGCAGCTTTGCCGGGACAGGGCTCGGGTATGGCTACACCTTC.

CDR3 loop: CASSQDLVYSSGELFF. CDR3 bases: TGTGCCAGCAGCCAAGATTTGGTCTATTCATCCGGGGAGCTGTTTTTT. The rearrangement links TRBV14 to TRBJ2-2; no firm D call. With 0 bases removed from V and 6 bases from J, the gap between germline ends came to 14 bases. Per germline, CDR1 SGHDN and CDR2 FVKESK. This CDR3 is 16 amino acids long.

The rearrangement links TRBV29-1 to TRBJ2-5, with 8 bases fitting TRBD1. Unmatched junction bases numbered 11, after V lost 4 bases and J lost 4 bases. The CDR3 has 15 amino acids. CDR1 and CDR2 (germline): SQVTM, ANQGSEA. The CDR3 region is CSVVSNRGRRETQYF. Here the CDR3 DNA reads TGCAGCGTTGTTTCGAACAGGGGGAGGCGAGAGACCCAGTACTTC.

About this clone: This specimen includes other DNA sequences encoding the same CDR3. J is TRBJ1-2 and V is TRBV28; maybe TRBD1 (5 bases). This CDR3 comprises 15 residues. V was cut by 4 bases and J by 0 bases, with 12 bases left in between. CDR1 MDHEN and CDR2 SYDVKM come from the germline V gene. This CDR3 reads CASSSRGTANYGYTF. The CDR3 nucleotides read TGTGCCAGCAGTTCCCGGGGGACGGCTAACTATGGCTACACCTTC.

The genes are TRBV9 and TRBJ1-1; 8 positions agree with TRBD1. Germline assignment: CDR1 SGDLS and CDR2 YYNGEE. V lost 3 bases, J lost 5 bases, and 9 bases stayed unmatched. The CDR3 sequence is 15 residues long. The CDR3 reads CASSARTGGGTEAFF. The CDR3 DNA reads as TGTGCCAGCAGCGCTCGCACAGGGGGAGGAACTGAAGCTTTCTTT.

The chain is built from TRBV5-1 and TRBJ2-7; 8 bases align to TRBD1. J lost 6 bases, V lost 4 bases, and 6 bases had no gene match. Germline-derived CDR1 and CDR2 are SGHRS and YFSETQ. The CDR3 extends over 13 amino acids. The CDR3 loop reads CASSTTGESEQYF. The CDR3 region has the DNA TGCGCCAGCAGCACGACAGGGGAGAGCGAGCAGTACTTC.

The chain employs TRBV4-1 and TRBJ2-2, with 10 bases fitting TRBD1. The CDR3 is 17 residues long. Germline trimming cut 3 bases from V and 6 bases from J; bases unmatched to any gene: 10. Germline CDR1 MGHRA, CDR2 YSYEKL. DNA for the CDR3: TGCGCCAGCAGCCATCACGAGGACAGGGGGAAGGCCGGGGAGCTGTTTTTT. Translation: CASSHHEDRGKAGELFF.

This clone was seen more than once but under ten times. The chain has TRBV7-2 and TRBJ1-4; the match to TRBD1 covers 7 bases. The CDR3 spans 15 residues. The V gene end was trimmed by 7 bases and the J gene end by 0 bases; junction bases not matched to a gene: 5. Germline V gene data show CDR1 as SGHTA and CDR2 as FQGNSA. CDR3 region: CASNRDRATNEKLFF. CDR3 DNA: TGTGCCAGCAACCGAGACAGGGCAACTAATGAAAAACTGTTTTTT.

Only a few counts were recorded for this clone. This chain uses TRBV20-1 with TRBJ1-1; D is uncertain. Germline V gives CDR1 DFQATT, CDR2 SNEGSKA (reference sequence). This CDR3 is 10 amino acids long. Trimming cost V 3 bases and J 10 bases, with 9 bases left between them. The CDR3 DNA follows: TGCAGTGCTAGTATTGGGAGAGCTTTCTTT. Its translation: CSASIGRAFF.

J is TRBJ2-2 and V is TRBV6-5, with 8 bases lining up with TRBD1. The CDR3 runs 14 residues. Germline assignment: CDR1 MNHEY and CDR2 SVGAGI. V trimming: 5 bases; J trimming: 4 bases; junction bases outside the gene matches: 3. The CDR3 region is CASSQTGGTGELFF. As DNA, the CDR3 is TGTGCCAGCAGTCAAACAGGGGGCACCGGGGAGCTGTTTTTT.

This clone was found once. The chain employs TRBV5-1 and TRBJ2-3; TRBD2 aligns across 11 bases. The CDR3 is made up of 15 amino acids. The V and J ends lost 3 bases and 1 base, in that order; junction bases with no gene match: 1. CDR1 SGHRS and CDR2 YFSETQ come from the germline V gene. The CDR3 protein is CASSSLAGGTDTQYF. The CDR3 coding sequence is TGCGCCAGCAGCTCACTAGCGGGGGGCACAGATACGCAGTATTTT.

In regard to this clone: One junction end disagrees with the germline gene, perhaps due to a read error. V is TRBV18 and J is TRBJ1-5, with unresolved D. This CDR3 region has 15 residues. CDR1 and CDR2 from the germline V gene are KGHSH and LQKENI. In nucleotides, the CDR3 is TGTGCCAGCTCACCATTGGCGGGTAGCGATCAGCCCCAGCATTTT. It codes for CASSPLAGSDQPQHF. The full variable domain, its missing parts supplied by reference TRBV18 and TRBJ1-5, is NAGVMQNPRHLVRRRGQEARLRCSPMKGHSHVYWYRQLPEEGLKFMVYLQKENIIDESGMPKERFSAEFPKEGPSILRIQQVVRGDSAAYFCASSPLAGSDQPQHFGDGTRLSIL.

This sequence joins TRBV5-1 and TRBJ1-2; 8 bases map to TRBD1. This CDR3 has 13 residues. With 4 bases clipped from V and 8 bases from J, the junction kept 7 bases outside the gene matches. CDR1 is SGHRS, CDR2 YFSETQ, per germline. The CDR3 bases are TGCGCCAGCAGCCTCCAGGGGGCTGAGGGCTACACCTTC. It encodes CASSLQGAEGYTF. Complete variable domain (other parts from reference TRBV5-1 and TRBJ1-2): KAGVTQTPRYLIKTRGQQVTLSCSPISGHRSVSWYQQTPGQGLQFLFEYFSETQRNKGNFPGRFSGRQFSNSRSEMNVSTLELGDSALYLCASSLQGAEGYTFGSGTRLTVV.

The chain recombines TRBV19 with TRBJ1-2, with D uncertain. The germline V gene has CDR1 LNHDA and CDR2 SQIVND (reference sequence). V shed 6 bases and J shed 4 bases, with 15 bases lying between them. The length of the CDR3 is 14 residues. CDR3 loop: CASRIRGVSYGYTF. CDR3 nucleotide sequence: TGTGCCAGTAGGATCCGGGGAGTCTCCTATGGCTACACCTTC.

V usage is TRBV7-8 and J usage is TRBJ2-2; a weak D match, TRBD1 (6 bases). V lost 3 bases and J lost 6, with 17 bases in between. The CDR3 contains 16 residues. From germline, CDR1 is SGHVS and CDR2 FQNEAQ. The CDR3 here is CASSLGHGGAAGELFF. CDR3 nucleotides: TGTGCCAGCAGCTTGGGACATGGGGGCGCGGCCGGGGAGCTGTTTTTT. Together with reference TRBV7-8 and TRBJ2-2, the CDR3 gives the full variable domain: GAGVSQSPRYKVAKRGQDVALRCDPISGHVSLFWYQQALGQGPEFLTYFQNEAQLDKSGLPSDRFFAERPEGSVSTLKIQRTQQEDSAVYLCASSLGHGGAAGELFFGEGSRLTVL.

CDR3 nucleotide sequence: TGTGCCAGCAGCTTAGTTGCAGGGGGCTCCTACGAGCAGTACTTC. Amino acid sequence: CASSLVAGGSYEQYF. This chain joins TRBV7-2 and TRBJ2-7, with 7 bases that match TRBD1. The junction had 3 bases not matched to a gene; V was cut back by 1 base and J by 0 bases. CDR3 length: 15 residues. The germline V gene encodes CDR1 SGHTA and CDR2 FQGNSA.

This chain joins TRBV29-1 and TRBJ2-4; 9 bases are a match to TRBD2. This CDR3 spans 14 amino acids. V lost 1 base to trimming and J lost 6 bases; unmatched junction nucleotides: 4. Germline V gives CDR1 SQVTM, CDR2 ANQGSEA. The CDR3 DNA is TGCAGCGTTGAAGGCGGGGGGGCCTCAAACATTCAGTACTTC. It codes for CSVEGGGASNIQYF.

This clone is medium-sized (0.01 to 0.1%) by share. The chain carries TRBV7-3 and TRBJ1-2; 8 bases are a match to TRBD1. The CDR3 covers 16 residues. CDR1 is SGHTA, CDR2 FQGTGA, per germline. V lost 0 bases to trimming and J lost 9 bases; unmatched junction nucleotides: 12. The CDR3: CASSLTARQGQSSYTF. DNA of the CDR3: TGTGCCAGCAGCTTAACGGCTCGACAGGGGCAAAGTAGCTACACCTTC.

This rearrangement joins TRBV5-6 to TRBJ1-2; 8 bases map to TRBD1. CDR1 and CDR2 from the germline V gene are SGHDT and YYEEEE. This CDR3 contains 15 residues. The J segment lost 4 bases and the V segment lost 2 bases, leaving 7 bases of the junction unmatched. For the CDR3, the DNA is TGTGCCAGCAGCTTTCGCTCAGGGGGCGGCTATGGCTACACCTTC. It codes for CASSFRSGGGYGYTF.